This T cell receptor beta chain was retrieved from a study of blood T cell repertoires in COVID-19. Study details: Both acute and convalescent COVID-19 samples were obtained from the United States, Italy and Spain.

Original handling: Counts of nucleated cells, estimated from reference gene primer amplification, were obtained. Method: immunoSEQ multiplex PCR; TCRdb's copy keeps in-frame clones and lacks some. That table supplies the V and J calls and clone size; D and trimming were determined from the DNA. The sample holds approximately 180,000 clones, approximately 89% seen once. In germline, CDR1 is SGDLS, CDR2 YYNGEE. With V trimmed by 1 base and J by 0 bases, 5 bases remained unmatched. The CDR3 spans 17 residues. In terms of age and location, participants ranged from roughly 18 to 90 years and lived in roughly 22 US areas.

The sequence was obtained from a woman aged 40-49 years with acute COVID-19. The chain couples TRBV9 to TRBJ2-2; 8 bases fit TRBD1. The sequencing input was PBMCs or T cells enriched from blood (not recorded which). CDR3 protein: CASSVRTGTANTGELFF. CDR3 coding DNA: TGTGCCAGCAGCGTACGGACAGGGACCGCGAACACCGGGGAGCTGTTTTTT.